The 22 T cell receptor beta chains given below trace back to one sample, sequenced in a study of control samples from healthy donors and cancer patients. Libraries were prepared by immunoSEQ multiplex PCR; TCRdb keeps only in-frame clonotypes and omits some of them. The sample includes 75,000 to 95,000 clones, roughly 83% seen only once; the top ten take under 40%. What was sequenced was PBMCs. The receptor set was obtained from a man aged 70-80 years with lung cancer.

The chain's CDR3 is CASSEYTERGANYEQYF. CDR3 in DNA: TGTGCCAGCAGTGAATATACGGAGCGGGGGGCAAATTACGAGCAGTACTTC. This chain uses TRBV25-1 with TRBJ2-7, with TRBD2 matching over 9 bases. V shed 0 bases, J shed 4 bases, and the junction held 10 bases outside the gene matches. Germline lookup yields CDR1 MGHDK and CDR2 SYGVNS. The CDR3 sequence is 17 residues long.

The V call is TRBV5-1, the J call TRBJ1-1, with D possibly TRBD1 on 6 matching bases. CDR3 size: 14 residues. Trimming took 0 bases from V and 4 from J, leaving 10 bases between them. The germline V gene has CDR1 SGHRS and CDR2 YFSETQ. Here the CDR3 DNA reads TGCGCCAGCAGCTTGGTTGGGGGGCCCACTGAAGCTTTCTTT. Amino acids: CASSLVGGPTEAFF. Together with reference TRBV5-1 and TRBJ1-1, the CDR3 gives the full variable domain: KAGVTQTPRYLIKTRGQQVTLSCSPISGHRSVSWYQQTPGQGLQFLFEYFSETQRNKGNFPGRFSGRQFSNSRSEMNVSTLELGDSALYLCASSLVGGPTEAFFGQGTRLTVV.

The chain carries TRBV24-1 and TRBJ1-1; D ambiguous. The CDR3 sequence is 14 residues long. Germline CDR1 reads KGHDR; CDR2 reads SFDVKD. V was pared by 5 bases and J by 2 bases, with 11 bases between. The CDR3 spells CATSGPTSNTEAFF. The CDR3 nucleotides read TGTGCCACCAGTGGTCCTACATCTAACACTGAAGCTTTCTTT.

The chain employs TRBV7-2 and TRBJ2-6; tentatively, D is TRBD2 (5 bases). Germline-derived CDR1 and CDR2 are SGHTA and FQGNSA. The V and J ends lost 5 bases and 3 bases respectively, with 17 bases between them. The CDR3 spans 17 residues. Here the CDR3 reads CASSPDRGTFGANVLTF. The CDR3 coding sequence is TGTGCCAGCAGCCCCGATCGGGGTACATTTGGGGCCAACGTCCTGACTTTC.

This chain connects TRBV27 to TRBJ2-7; no reliable D call. The CDR3 sequence is 15 residues long. Germline V lookup: CDR1 MNHEY, CDR2 SMNVEV (reference sequence). The germline V and J ends were trimmed by 7 bases and 2 bases, with 18 bases remaining between them. The CDR3 bases are TGTGCCAGCACCACCGGGCCCCGTCCCACCTACGAGCAGTACTTC. Encoded protein: CASTTGPRPTYEQYF.

The V gene is TRBV6-1, the J gene TRBJ2-3, with a possible D match to TRBD2 (6 bases). V dropped 0 bases and J dropped 3 bases, with 10 bases sitting between them. The CDR3 has 15 residues. Germline values: CDR1 MNHNS, CDR2 SASEGT. CDR3 coding DNA: TGTGCCAGCAGTGAAGCGCTTCGGGGGACAGATACGCAGTATTTT. This translates into CASSEALRGTDTQYF.

The chain recombines TRBV6-1 with TRBJ2-3; 8 bases map to TRBD2. Germline V CDR1 and CDR2: MNHNS, SASEGT. The CDR3 spans 20 residues. Trimming at V came to 3 bases and at J to 7 bases, leaving 24 bases not matched to a gene. CDR3 DNA sequence: TGTGCCAGCAGTGAGACCCCCTCGGGTGGGCGGGGGGCCCGGGGGAATACGCAGTATTTT. Translating gives CASSETPSGGRGARGNTQYF.

The J gene is TRBJ2-5, the V gene TRBV25-1; D perhaps matches TRBD1 (5 bases). The CDR3 contains 14 residues. The germline CDR1 and CDR2 sequences are MGHDK and SYGVNS. V was clipped by 4 bases and J by 0 bases, with 9 bases between them. The CDR3 DNA reads as TGTGCCAGCAGTGTGGACACCCACCAAGAGACCCAGTACTTC. It is translated as CASSVDTHQETQYF.

The V and J genes are TRBV9 and TRBJ1-4, with D possibly being TRBD1 (5 bases). V lost 3 bases, J lost 6 bases, and 12 bases lay in between. This CDR3 contains 14 residues. CDR1 and CDR2 (germline): SGDLS, YYNGEE. CDR3 region: CASSAGTNYEKLFF. In DNA, the CDR3 is TGTGCCAGCAGCGCCGGGACGAATTATGAAAAACTGTTTTTT.

The chain links TRBV2 to TRBJ2-3; maybe TRBD1 (6 bases). Trimming cost V 5 bases and J 2 bases, with 14 bases left between them. Germline V gene data show CDR1 as SNHLY and CDR2 as FYNNEI. The CDR3 spans 15 residues. CDR3 nucleotide sequence: TGTGCCAGCAGTTCCGGACAGCTATTCACAGATACGCAGTATTTT. Encoded protein: CASSSGQLFTDTQYF.

This sequence joins TRBV30 and TRBJ2-3; 9 nucleotides line up with TRBD2. The CDR3 covers 16 residues. The germline V gene has CDR1 GTSNPN and CDR2 SVGIG (reference sequence). Losses at the gene ends were 0 bases for V and 2 bases for J; bases not matched to a gene: 6. Here the CDR3 DNA reads TGTGCCTGGAGTGTACAACTAGCGGGTTACACAGATACGCAGTATTTT. It is translated as CAWSVQLAGYTDTQYF.

The chain is built from TRBV28 and TRBJ1-1; D is possibly TRBD1 (5 bases). The germline gives CDR1 MDHEN, CDR2 SYDVKM. CDR3 size: 13 residues. V was trimmed by 10 bases and J by 2 bases, leaving 14 bases between them. CDR3 DNA: TGTGCCACCCAAGGGGCGGGTAACACTGAAGCTTTCTTT. Protein product: CATQGAGNTEAFF.

The rearrangement joins TRBV30 to TRBJ2-7; D remains ambiguous. There are 10 residues in the CDR3. Germline values: CDR1 GTSNPN, CDR2 SVGIG (reference sequence). Deletions cut 1 base from V and 7 bases from J, with 5 bases between. CDR3 sequence: CAWSAEEQYF. CDR3 coding DNA: TGTGCCTGGAGTGCAGAAGAGCAGTACTTC.

The chain carries TRBV7-2 and TRBJ2-1; a weak D match, TRBD2 (5 bases). The CDR3 length is 14 residues. Germline V gives CDR1 SGHTA, CDR2 FQGNSA. V shed 5 bases and J shed 5 bases, with 13 bases lying between them. The CDR3 bases are TGTGCCAGCAGCCTAAATGGACTGGACAATGAGCAGTTCTTC. Residues: CASSLNGLDNEQFF.

V usage is TRBV6-5 and J usage is TRBJ2-2; D remains ambiguous. Between the trimmed V and J ends, which lost 10 bases and 2 bases, there was a span of 17 bases. Looked up from germline, CDR1 is MNHEY and CDR2 is SVGAGI. CDR3 size: 15 residues. CDR3 bases: TGTGCCACCGCGTTGGCTCTACGTAACACCGGGGAGCTGTTTTTT. Its protein product is CATALALRNTGELFF.

This clone was seen once. The V and J genes are TRBV15 and TRBJ2-7; D call uncertain. CDR1 and CDR2 (germline): LNHNV, YYDKDF (reference sequence). Trimming took 0 bases from V and 6 from J, leaving 15 bases between them. CDR3 length equals 15 residues. CDR3 sequence reads: CATSRDSTASGEQYF. In DNA, the CDR3 is TGTGCCACCAGCAGAGATAGTACGGCGTCGGGCGAGCAGTACTTC.

A single count supports this clone. This chain joins TRBV18 and TRBJ2-3, with a tentative D call TRBD1 (6 bases). The germline CDR1 and CDR2 sequences are KGHSH and LQKENI. The CDR3 loop spans 15 amino acids. V lost 8 bases to trimming and J lost 0 bases, with 15 bases between them. CDR3 in DNA: TGTGCCAGCGAACCCGGGACAAGAAGCACAGATACGCAGTATTTT. Amino acids: CASEPGTRSTDTQYF.

This chain uses TRBV10-2 with TRBJ1-2; 7 bases line up with TRBD1. Germline CDR1 is WSHSY and CDR2 is SAAADI. Unmatched junction bases numbered 20, after V lost 4 bases and J lost 0 bases. This CDR3 is built from 20 residues. The DNA of the CDR3 is TGCGCCAGCAGTGCACTACAGGGGAAAGATCAACACGAATCTAACTATGGCTACACCTTC. Its protein product is CASSALQGKDQHESNYGYTF.

The chain links TRBV18 to TRBJ1-2, with D possibly matching TRBD1 (6 bases). Trimming took 2 bases from V and 6 from J, leaving 13 bases between them. The CDR3 extends over 14 amino acids. Germline V gene lookup returns CDR1 KGHSH and CDR2 LQKENI. The DNA of the CDR3 is TGTGCCAGCTCACCAAACAGGGAGAATCATGGCTACACCTTC. Amino acid sequence: CASSPNRENHGYTF.

The chain uses TRBV29-1 and TRBJ1-4; no clear D gene. CDR1 is SQVTM, CDR2 ANQGSEA, per germline. Trimming left V 4 bases short and J 4 bases short, with 7 bases between. The CDR3 is 12 amino acids. The CDR3 DNA reads as TGCAGCGTTGGACGGGTTAATGAAAAACTGTTTTTT. Amino acid sequence: CSVGRVNEKLFF.

In this sample, this clone is medium-sized. V usage is TRBV11-2 and J usage is TRBJ2-7; 7 positions match TRBD2. This CDR3 has 15 residues. Germline CDR1 and CDR2: SGHAT and FQNNGV. J was trimmed by 0 bases and V by 1 base; bases with no gene match: 3. The CDR3 region has the DNA TGTGCCAGCAGCTTAGCTAGCGGCCTCTCCTACGAGCAGTACTTC. Residues: CASSLASGLSYEQYF.

J is TRBJ1-2 and V is TRBV28; D possibly corresponds to TRBD1 (6 bases). The CDR3 loop spans 15 amino acids. Germline V gives CDR1 MDHEN, CDR2 SYDVKM. Trimming took 7 bases from V and 4 from J, leaving 19 bases between them. Written as DNA, the CDR3 is TGTGCCAGCACCAAAAGGGGGGGGCTGACCTATGGCTACACCTTC. Its protein is CASTKRGGLTYGYTF.